This TCR beta chain derives from a study of CD8 T cells in ankylosing spondylitis. TCRdb reprocessed the 5' RACE reads with MiXCR, giving one entry per CDR3 protein. The repertoire consists of about 240,000 distinct CDR3 sequences, with about 10% occurring once and the leading ten covering less than 7.5%. Germline V gives CDR1 SGHVS, CDR2 FQNEAQ. This CDR3 has 14 amino acids. Trimming removed 5 bases from V and 2 bases from J, with 10 bases in between. This clonotype was seen ten or more times. This TCR derives from a male donor with ankylosing spondylitis or in good health (not recorded which). What was sequenced was blood, either unsorted or a sorted T cell fraction (not recorded which). The genes are TRBV7-8 and TRBJ1-5; D gene uncertain. The CDR3 region is CASSPPGGNQPQHF. The DNA of the CDR3 is TGTGCCAGCAGCCCGCCGGGAGGCAATCAGCCCCAGCATTTT. The full variable domain, in which reference TRBV7-8 and TRBJ1-5 provide the parts outside the CDR3, is GAGVSQSPRYKVAKRGQDVALRCDPISGHVSLFWYQQALGQGPEFLTYFQNEAQLDKSGLPSDRFFAERPEGSVSTLKIQRTQQEDSAVYLCASSPPGGNQPQHFGDGTRLSIL.